These 12 T cell receptor beta chains share one sample of origin, sequenced in a study of response to subunit inactivated influenza vaccine. TCRdb passed the RT-PCR reads through MiXCR, listing each CDR3 protein once. Here the sample spans some 500,000 distinct CDR3 sequences, roughly 25% being singletons. This sample comprised CD4+ T cells sorted from PBMCs, obtained 5 to 6 days after vaccination. These receptors were obtained from a man aged 50 to 60 who received an inactivated influenza vaccine.

The chain is built from TRBV20-1 and TRBJ2-7; no clear D. CDR1 and CDR2 from the germline V gene are DFQATT and SNEGSKA (reference sequence). The CDR3 contains 13 residues. The germline V and J ends were trimmed by 2 bases and 2 bases, with 10 bases remaining between them. The CDR3 loop reads CSARSVSPYEQYF. The CDR3 bases are TGCAGTGCTAGAAGCGTTTCGCCCTACGAGCAGTACTTC.

The gene calls are TRBV20-1 and TRBJ2-5, with 8 bases fitting TRBD1. The J segment lost 3 bases and the V segment lost 0 bases, leaving 12 bases of the junction unmatched. This CDR3 has 17 amino acids. Germline loops: CDR1 DFQATT, CDR2 SNEGSKA (reference sequence). The CDR3 sequence is CSARDYNKAGGEETQYF. The CDR3 nucleotides are TGCAGTGCTAGAGATTATAATAAGGCAGGGGGCGAAGAGACCCAGTACTTC.

V and J are TRBV20-1 and TRBJ2-5; 7 positions match TRBD1. CDR1 and CDR2 (germline): DFQATT, SNEGSKA (reference sequence). Trimming cost V 0 bases and J 5 bases; bases outside gene matches: 9. This CDR3 comprises 15 residues. This CDR3 reads CSAREATGIGETQYF. The CDR3 DNA follows: TGCAGTGCTAGAGAGGCGACAGGGATCGGCGAGACCCAGTACTTC.

This clonotype came up a few times. The rearrangement uses TRBV29-1 and TRBJ2-5, with 8 positions matching TRBD2. Losses at the gene ends were 7 bases for V and 5 bases for J; bases not matched to a gene: 12. CDR3 length: 14 residues. CDR1 SQVTM and CDR2 ANQGSEA come from the germline V gene. The CDR3 loop reads CSGALQRGTETQYF. CDR3 sequence (DNA): TGCAGCGGGGCCCTGCAGCGGGGGACGGAGACCCAGTACTTC.

The chain recombines TRBV7-6 with TRBJ2-7; 11 bases agree with TRBD1. V lost 5 bases and J lost 6; bases outside the gene matches: 6. This CDR3 spans 14 amino acids. The germline gives CDR1 SGHVS, CDR2 FNYEAQ. This CDR3 is CASSLRTGGAEQYF. Written as DNA, the CDR3 is TGTGCCAGCAGCCTAAGGACAGGGGGCGCCGAGCAGTACTTC.

This chain links TRBV4-2 with TRBJ2-7; the D is unclear. The V end was cut by 4 bases, the J end by 6 bases, with 16 bases between. The length of the CDR3 is 14 residues. Germline CDR1 LGHNA, CDR2 YNFKEQ. The CDR3 bases are TGTGCCAGCAGCCCCGGCCACCTGTGCTGCGAGCAGTACTTC. It is translated as CASSPGHLCCEQYF.

This clonotype was seen a handful of times. The rearrangement uses TRBV7-2 and TRBJ2-3; 8 bases are a match to TRBD1. CDR1 is SGHTA, CDR2 FQGNSA, per germline. The V gene end was trimmed by 2 bases and the J gene end by 7 bases; junction bases not matched to a gene: 2. The CDR3 contains 13 residues. The CDR3 region has the DNA TGTGCCAGCAGCTTACAGGGGGCGAATACGCAGTATTTT. Residues: CASSLQGANTQYF.

V and J are TRBV7-2 and TRBJ1-5; D is undetermined. This CDR3 has 13 residues. The V gene's germline CDR1 is SGHTA and CDR2 FQGNSA. With 4 bases removed from V and 3 bases from J, the gap between germline ends came to 7 bases. The CDR3 nucleotides read TGTGCCAGCAGCTCTGTTAACAATCAGCCCCAGCATTTT. Protein sequence: CASSSVNNQPQHF.

This clonotype came up a few times. V is TRBV30 and J is TRBJ2-1, with D hard to call. The CDR3 spans 15 residues. V lost 0 bases, J lost 5 bases, and 14 bases lay in between. Germline CDR1 and CDR2: GTSNPN and SVGIG (reference sequence). The CDR3 DNA sequence: TGTGCCTGGAGTGTACTGTCTAACTGGAACAATGAGCAGTTCTTC. Its protein is CAWSVLSNWNNEQFF.

In this sample, this clonotype turned up a few times. This sequence joins TRBV7-2 and TRBJ1-1; no definite D call. Germline CDR1 and CDR2: SGHTA and FQGNSA. This CDR3 comprises 13 residues. V lost 5 bases, J lost 4 bases, and 11 bases lay in between. The CDR3 DNA reads as TGTGCCAGCAGCCCAGCAGGAGGCACTGAAGCTTTCTTT. Residues: CASSPAGGTEAFF.

This chain uses TRBV18 with TRBJ2-7; 7 nucleotides line up with TRBD1. CDR3 size: 13 residues. The junction had 5 bases not matched to a gene; V was cut back by 5 bases and J by 4 bases. The germline V gene encodes CDR1 KGHSH and CDR2 LQKENI. CDR3 loop: CASSTGQSYEQYF. The CDR3 DNA is TGTGCCAGCTCAACGGGACAGAGTTACGAGCAGTACTTC.

The chain uses TRBV13 and TRBJ2-1, with 9 bases identical to TRBD2. The V and J ends lost 1 base and 4 bases, in that order; junction bases with no gene match: 5. This CDR3 comprises 16 residues. The germline CDR1 and CDR2 sequences are PRHDT and FYEKMQ (reference sequence). CDR3: CASSLVSLAGYNEQFF. For the CDR3, the DNA is TGTGCCAGCAGCTTAGTATCTCTAGCGGGGTACAATGAGCAGTTCTTC.